This is a list of T cell receptor beta chains from one sample in a study of blood T cell repertoires in COVID-19. The method was immunoSEQ multiplex PCR; TCRdb's version includes in-frame clones alone and lacks a portion of them. The sample has 83,000 or so clones, around nine tenths seen once. Sequencing was done on a sample of peripheral blood. The receptors stem from a man aged 80 or over with active or convalescent COVID-19. CDR3s include the opening cysteine and the closing phenylalanine or tryptophan. Fields, in order: V gene, clone size, D gene, J gene, CDR3 protein, CDR3 DNA. D genes are given only for firm matches. Clone size is stated in some rows and not others, as once, few, many or a class when expanded.

v_gene: TRBV2; abundance: -; d_gene: TRBD1; j_gene: TRBJ2-1; CDR3aa: CASSPGTGGNEQFF; CDR3nt: TGTGCCAGCAGCCCCGGGACAGGGGGGAATGAGCAGTTCTTC
v_gene: TRBV4-1; abundance: -; d_gene: TRBD1; j_gene: TRBJ1-4; CDR3aa: CASSHPGTGVEKLFF; CDR3nt: TGCGCCAGCAGCCACCCCGGGACAGGGGTTGAAAAACTGTTTTTT
v_gene: TRBV12-3/TRBV12-4; abundance: -; d_gene: TRBD1; j_gene: TRBJ1-5; CDR3aa: CASSGTDYQPQHF; CDR3nt: TGTGCCAGCAGCGGGACAGATTATCAGCCCCAGCATTTT
v_gene: TRBV5-4; abundance: -; d_gene: TRBD2; j_gene: TRBJ2-3; CDR3aa: CASSPGLAVSTDTQYF; CDR3nt: TGTGCCAGCAGCCCTGGACTAGCGGTGAGCACAGATACGCAGTATTTT
v_gene: TRBV19; abundance: -; d_gene: TRBD1; j_gene: TRBJ1-1; CDR3aa: CASSTRTGFVNTEAFF; CDR3nt: TGTGCCAGTAGTACCCGGACAGGGTTTGTGAACACTGAAGCTTTCTTT
v_gene: TRBV19; abundance: -; d_gene: TRBD1; j_gene: TRBJ1-4; CDR3aa: CASSVTGGENEKLFF; CDR3nt: TGTGCCAGTAGTGTCACAGGGGGCGAGAATGAAAAACTGTTTTTT
v_gene: TRBV29-1; abundance: -; d_gene: TRBD1; j_gene: TRBJ1-1; CDR3aa: CSVYRGQGTEAFF; CDR3nt: TGCAGCGTTTACAGGGGGCAGGGCACTGAAGCTTTCTTT
v_gene: TRBV6-6; abundance: -; d_gene: -; j_gene: TRBJ1-3; CDR3aa: CASSRYDSSPSGNTIYF; CDR3nt: TGTGCCAGCAGTCGATATGACTCCTCACCCTCTGGAAACACCATATATTTT
v_gene: TRBV7-9; abundance: -; d_gene: -; j_gene: TRBJ1-3; CDR3aa: CASSSGQFSGNTIYF; CDR3nt: TGTGCCAGCAGCAGCGGACAGTTCTCTGGAAACACCATATATTTT
v_gene: TRBV9; abundance: -; d_gene: TRBD2; j_gene: TRBJ2-1; CDR3aa: CASSVVPAGGYNEQFF; CDR3nt: TGTGCCAGCAGCGTAGTCCCCGCGGGGGGATACAATGAGCAGTTCTTC
v_gene: TRBV3-1/TRBV3-2; abundance: -; d_gene: -; j_gene: TRBJ1-3; CDR3aa: CATISGNTIYF; CDR3nt: TGTGCCACCATAAGCGGAAACACCATATATTTT
v_gene: TRBV25-1; abundance: -; d_gene: -; j_gene: TRBJ2-5; CDR3aa: CASSPARGYQETQYF; CDR3nt: TGTGCCAGCAGCCCTGCTAGGGGGTACCAAGAGACCCAGTACTTC
v_gene: TRBV2; abundance: -; d_gene: TRBD1; j_gene: TRBJ1-1; CDR3aa: CASSEEWTGVEAFF; CDR3nt: TGTGCCAGCAGTGAAGAGTGGACAGGGGTTGAAGCTTTCTTT
v_gene: TRBV27; abundance: -; d_gene: TRBD2; j_gene: TRBJ2-5; CDR3aa: CASSFYGGGRAGETQYF; CDR3nt: TGTGCCAGCAGTTTTTACGGGGGCGGGAGGGCCGGCGAGACCCAGTACTTC
v_gene: TRBV7-8; abundance: -; d_gene: TRBD1; j_gene: TRBJ2-3; CDR3aa: CATLTGSTDTQYF; CDR3nt: TGTGCCACCTTGACAGGGAGCACAGATACGCAGTATTTT
v_gene: TRBV18; abundance: -; d_gene: TRBD2; j_gene: TRBJ2-1; CDR3aa: CASSAGTSGYNEQFF; CDR3nt: TGTGCCAGCTCAGCCGGGACTAGCGGCTACAATGAGCAGTTCTTC
v_gene: TRBV18; abundance: once; d_gene: -; j_gene: TRBJ2-3; CDR3aa: CASSSRQTADTQYF; CDR3nt: TGTGCCAGCTCATCACGACAGACGGCAGATACGCAGTATTTT
v_gene: TRBV2; abundance: -; d_gene: -; j_gene: TRBJ1-5; CDR3aa: CASSEAQQPQHF; CDR3nt: TGTGCCAGCAGTGAAGCACAGCAGCCCCAGCATTTT
v_gene: TRBV7-2; abundance: few; d_gene: -; j_gene: TRBJ2-5; CDR3aa: CASSAQWGEETQYF; CDR3nt: TGTGCCAGCAGCGCCCAGTGGGGGGAAGAGACCCAGTACTTC
v_gene: TRBV19; abundance: -; d_gene: TRBD2; j_gene: TRBJ2-5; CDR3aa: CASSIGLAGTETQYF; CDR3nt: TGTGCCAGTAGTATAGGGCTAGCGGGGACAGAGACCCAGTACTTC
v_gene: TRBV30; abundance: few; d_gene: -; j_gene: TRBJ2-3; CDR3aa: CAWSVLIYRASTDTQYF; CDR3nt: TGTGCCTGGAGTGTACTAATCTACAGGGCCTCCACAGATACGCAGTATTTT
v_gene: TRBV19; abundance: -; d_gene: TRBD1; j_gene: TRBJ1-6; CDR3aa: CASSMTGGSSYNSPLHF; CDR3nt: TGTGCCAGTAGTATGACAGGGGGAAGCTCCTATAATTCACCCCTCCACTTT
v_gene: TRBV24-1; abundance: -; d_gene: TRBD2; j_gene: TRBJ2-1; CDR3aa: CATSDSTGTSYNEQFF; CDR3nt: TGTGCCACCAGTGATTCAACCGGGACTAGTTACAATGAGCAGTTCTTC
v_gene: TRBV7-9; abundance: -; d_gene: -; j_gene: TRBJ1-2; CDR3aa: CASSLQDSGYTF; CDR3nt: TGTGCCAGCAGCTTACAGGATTCGGGCTACACCTTC
v_gene: TRBV28; abundance: -; d_gene: TRBD1; j_gene: TRBJ1-2; CDR3aa: CASRRTTGEGLYGYTF; CDR3nt: TGTGCCAGCAGGCGTACCACAGGGGAAGGGCTCTATGGCTACACCTTC
v_gene: TRBV24-1; abundance: -; d_gene: -; j_gene: TRBJ2-2; CDR3aa: CATSGTGLLAGELFF; CDR3nt: TGTGCCACCAGTGGCACAGGGTTGTTAGCCGGGGAGCTGTTTTTT
v_gene: TRBV6-5; abundance: -; d_gene: -; j_gene: TRBJ2-3; CDR3aa: CASSSLAITQYF; CDR3nt: TGTGCCAGCAGCTCACTAGCTATTACGCAGTATTTT
v_gene: TRBV7-9; abundance: -; d_gene: -; j_gene: TRBJ2-2; CDR3aa: CASSFGTPLTGSNTGELFF; CDR3nt: TGTGCCAGCAGCTTCGGGACTCCACTGACTGGGTCGAACACCGGGGAGCTGTTTTTT
v_gene: TRBV2; abundance: -; d_gene: TRBD2; j_gene: TRBJ2-1; CDR3aa: CASKGLAGGPDGEQFF; CDR3nt: TGTGCCAGTAAAGGACTAGCGGGGGGTCCGGACGGTGAGCAGTTCTTC
v_gene: TRBV3-1/TRBV3-2; abundance: -; d_gene: -; j_gene: TRBJ1-4; CDR3aa: CASSPRTDHEKLFF; CDR3nt: TGTGCCAGCAGCCCCCGGACAGACCATGAAAAACTGTTTTTT
v_gene: TRBV21-1; abundance: -; d_gene: -; j_gene: TRBJ1-5; CDR3aa: CASTTGGHNQPQHF; CDR3nt: TGTGCCAGCACCACAGGGGGCCACAATCAGCCCCAGCATTTT
v_gene: TRBV10-3; abundance: -; d_gene: -; j_gene: TRBJ1-1; CDR3aa: CAISVTGTPNTEAFF; CDR3nt: TGTGCCATCAGCGTAACAGGGACACCGAACACTGAAGCTTTCTTT
v_gene: TRBV5-1; abundance: -; d_gene: TRBD1; j_gene: TRBJ2-2; CDR3aa: CASSTGDTGELFF; CDR3nt: TGCGCCAGCAGCACAGGGGACACCGGGGAGCTGTTTTTT
v_gene: TRBV27; abundance: -; d_gene: TRBD1; j_gene: TRBJ1-4; CDR3aa: CASRGTDHEKLFF; CDR3nt: TGTGCCAGCAGGGGGACAGACCATGAAAAACTGTTTTTT
v_gene: TRBV11-2; abundance: -; d_gene: -; j_gene: TRBJ2-2; CDR3aa: CASSFSRNTGELFF; CDR3nt: TGTGCCAGCAGCTTTTCCCGGAACACCGGGGAGCTGTTTTTT
v_gene: TRBV7-9; abundance: -; d_gene: -; j_gene: TRBJ2-5; CDR3aa: CASSSPGEGEETQYF; CDR3nt: TGTGCCAGCAGCTCTCCCGGGGAGGGGGAAGAGACCCAGTACTTC
v_gene: TRBV19; abundance: -; d_gene: -; j_gene: TRBJ1-5; CDR3aa: CASSISGRGQPQHF; CDR3nt: TGTGCCAGTAGTATATCAGGGAGGGGGCAGCCCCAGCATTTT
v_gene: TRBV7-6; abundance: -; d_gene: TRBD1; j_gene: TRBJ1-1; CDR3aa: CASSSDRVNTEAFF; CDR3nt: TGTGCCAGCAGCTCCGACAGGGTGAACACTGAAGCTTTCTTT
v_gene: TRBV7-2; abundance: -; d_gene: TRBD2; j_gene: TRBJ2-3; CDR3aa: CASSLSRLAGEPTDTQYF; CDR3nt: TGTGCCAGCAGCTTATCGAGACTAGCGGGGGAACCCACAGATACGCAGTATTTT
v_gene: TRBV6-1; abundance: -; d_gene: -; j_gene: TRBJ2-4; CDR3aa: CASSEQGTLPAKNIQYF; CDR3nt: TGTGCCAGCAGTGAGCAGGGGACCCTTCCTGCCAAAAACATTCAGTACTTC
v_gene: TRBV19; abundance: -; d_gene: TRBD1; j_gene: TRBJ1-1; CDR3aa: CASSLQGSTEAFF; CDR3nt: TGTGCCAGTAGTCTACAGGGGAGCACTGAAGCTTTCTTT
v_gene: TRBV19; abundance: few; d_gene: TRBD2; j_gene: TRBJ2-3; CDR3aa: CASSATSGGDTDTQYF; CDR3nt: TGTGCCAGTAGTGCCACTAGCGGGGGGGACACAGATACGCAGTATTTT
v_gene: TRBV6-5; abundance: -; d_gene: TRBD2; j_gene: TRBJ2-1; CDR3aa: CASSLAGDSYNEQFF; CDR3nt: TGTGCCAGCAGTTTAGCGGGAGACTCCTACAATGAGCAGTTCTTC
v_gene: TRBV11-2; abundance: -; d_gene: -; j_gene: TRBJ1-6; CDR3aa: CASSLDPWGERSPLHF; CDR3nt: TGTGCCAGCAGCTTAGACCCCTGGGGGGAAAGATCACCCCTCCACTTT
v_gene: TRBV3-1/TRBV3-2; abundance: once; d_gene: -; j_gene: TRBJ1-1; CDR3aa: CASSMGGLTEAFF; CDR3nt: TGTGCCAGCAGCATGGGAGGGCTTACTGAAGCTTTCTTT
v_gene: TRBV9; abundance: few; d_gene: TRBD1; j_gene: TRBJ1-6; CDR3aa: CASTTGDGYNSPLHF; CDR3nt: TGTGCCAGCACGACAGGGGATGGCTATAATTCACCCCTCCACTTT
v_gene: TRBV12-5; abundance: few; d_gene: TRBD2; j_gene: TRBJ2-3; CDR3aa: CASGLSTSGRPRDTQYF; CDR3nt: TGTGCTAGTGGTTTGTCGACTAGCGGGAGGCCACGGGATACGCAGTATTTT
v_gene: TRBV5-1; abundance: -; d_gene: TRBD1; j_gene: TRBJ1-1; CDR3aa: CASSSGQPNTEAFF; CDR3nt: TGCGCCAGCAGCTCGGGACAGCCGAACACTGAAGCTTTCTTT
v_gene: TRBV29-1; abundance: -; d_gene: -; j_gene: TRBJ1-1; CDR3aa: CRLCCHTGEAFF; CDR3nt: TGCAGACTCTGCTGTCATACAGGGGAAGCTTTCTTT
v_gene: TRBV14; abundance: -; d_gene: -; j_gene: TRBJ1-6; CDR3aa: CASRVQLNSPLHF; CDR3nt: TGTGCCAGCAGGGTACAGCTTAATTCACCCCTCCACTTT
v_gene: TRBV6-5; abundance: -; d_gene: TRBD1; j_gene: TRBJ2-1; CDR3aa: CASSRDRGLNEQFF; CDR3nt: TGTGCCAGCAGCCGGGACAGGGGGCTAAATGAGCAGTTCTTC
v_gene: TRBV27; abundance: once; d_gene: -; j_gene: TRBJ2-4; CDR3aa: CASSPRGGGAFQYF; CDR3nt: TGTGCCAGCAGTCCCCGGGGAGGGGGGGCATTTCAGTACTTC
v_gene: TRBV30; abundance: -; d_gene: -; j_gene: TRBJ1-5; CDR3aa: CAWSPGGQPQHF; CDR3nt: TGTGCCTGGAGCCCTGGCGGTCAGCCCCAGCATTTT